Presented here are 18 T cell receptor beta chains from one specimen sequenced in a study of identical twins. MiXCR, applied by TCRdb to the 5' RACE reads, yields one record per CDR3 protein. The sample has around 1.7 million distinct CDR3 sequences; less than 35% are singletons. Sequencing was performed on cord blood. Source of these receptors: a newborn girl in good health.

V and J are TRBV20-1 and TRBJ2-7; no clear D. CDR1 and CDR2 (germline): DFQATT, SNEGSKA (reference sequence). V shed 2 bases and J shed 3 bases, with 8 bases lying between them. This CDR3 comprises 12 residues. The CDR3 spells CSARWQSYEQYF. As DNA, the CDR3 is TGCAGTGCTAGATGGCAGAGCTACGAGCAGTACTTC.

This chain connects TRBV12-5 to TRBJ1-1, with D possibly TRBD1 on 5 matching bases. The CDR3 has 13 residues. The ends were cut back, 6 bases at V and 3 bases at J, with 11 bases in the middle. Germline V gene data show CDR1 as LGHNT and CDR2 as FRNRAP. CDR3: CASGTTRDTEAFF. CDR3 nucleotides: TGTGCTAGTGGAACCACCAGGGACACTGAAGCTTTCTTT. The complete variable domain, with remaining parts taken from reference TRBV12-5 and TRBJ1-1, reads DARVTQTPRHKVTEMGQEVTMRCQPILGHNTVFWYRQTMMQGLELLAYFRNRAPLDDSGMPKDRFSAEMPDATLATLKIQPSEPRDSAVYFCASGTTRDTEAFFGQGTRLTVV.

This clonotype is a singleton in its sample. The chain is built from TRBV25-1 and TRBJ1-2, with D tentatively TRBD1 (5 bases). The CDR3 extends over 15 amino acids. Germline V gene sequence: CDR1 MGHDK, CDR2 SYGVNS. The ends were cut back, 2 bases at V and 7 bases at J, with 17 bases in the middle. The DNA of the CDR3 is TGTGCCAGCAGTGAACCCGGATGGGGCGCCTGTGGCTACACCTTC. Its translation: CASSEPGWGACGYTF.

The chain joins TRBV27 to TRBJ1-2; TRBD1 matches at 8 bases. Germline V lookup: CDR1 MNHEY, CDR2 SMNVEV (reference sequence). Trimming took 3 bases from V and 0 from J; bases not matched to a gene: 6. The CDR3 runs to 16 residues. The CDR3 DNA reads TGTGCCAGCAGTTTTACCCGACAGGGGCCTAACTATGGCTACACCTTC. Translation: CASSFTRQGPNYGYTF.

This clonotype was counted a few times. This chain connects TRBV4-1 to TRBJ1-2; 8 bases map to TRBD1. V gave up 3 bases and J gave up 4 bases; unmatched junction bases: 4. From germline, CDR1 is MGHRA and CDR2 YSYEKL. CDR3 length: 14 residues. The CDR3 loop reads CASSHPGTGYGYTF. The CDR3 coding sequence is TGCGCCAGCAGCCACCCAGGGACAGGCTATGGCTACACCTTC.

This sequence joins TRBV29-1 and TRBJ1-1, with unresolved D. Trimming cost V 2 bases and J 0 bases, with 7 bases left between them. The CDR3 is made up of 13 amino acids. Germline V lookup: CDR1 SQVTM, CDR2 ANQGSEA. CDR3 nucleotide sequence: TGCAGCGTTGAAATGAGACTGAACACTGAAGCTTTCTTT. Its protein is CSVEMRLNTEAFF.

This clonotype was counted only a few times. The chain is built from TRBV11-2 and TRBJ2-2; possible D gene TRBD2, 5 bases. Germline loops: CDR1 SGHAT, CDR2 FQNNGV. This CDR3 spans 15 amino acids. Trimming took 7 bases from V and 7 from J, leaving 19 bases between them. Here the CDR3 reads CASTARAVAGGELFF. The CDR3 nucleotides are TGTGCCAGCACCGCGAGGGCTGTTGCTGGCGGGGAGCTGTTTTTT.

The V and J genes are TRBV20-1 and TRBJ2-3; possibly TRBD1 for D (6 bases). V lost 6 bases, J lost 2 bases, and 18 bases lay in between. Germline V gene sequence: CDR1 DFQATT, CDR2 SNEGSKA (reference sequence). The length of the CDR3 is 15 residues. The CDR3 DNA reads TGCAGTGCCAGGAGCCGGCCAGGGGTCACAGATACGCAGTATTTT. It translates to CSARSRPGVTDTQYF.

This clonotype was seen only a few times. V usage is TRBV4-1 and J usage is TRBJ2-3, with TRBD2 matching 7 bases. CDR1 is MGHRA and CDR2 is YSYEKL in the germline V gene. The CDR3 runs to 15 residues. J was trimmed by 5 bases and V by 1 base; bases with no gene match: 6. The CDR3 region is CASSQVGLVGDTQYF. In DNA form, the CDR3 reads TGCGCCAGCAGCCAAGTCGGACTAGTTGGAGATACGCAGTATTTT.

The chain links TRBV5-1 to TRBJ1-2; D is unresolved. The V end lost 2 bases, the J end lost 3 bases, and 11 bases lay between the germline ends. Per the germline V gene, CDR1 is SGHRS and CDR2 is YFSETQ. CDR3 length: 14 amino acids. CDR3 amino acids: CASSLTDPYYGYTF. CDR3 in DNA: TGCGCCAGCAGCTTAACGGACCCATACTATGGCTACACCTTC.

The rearrangement links TRBV14 to TRBJ1-1; tentative D call: TRBD1 (5 bases). The CDR3 is made up of 15 amino acids. Trimming left V 1 base short and J 0 bases short, with 9 bases between. Germline CDR1 reads SGHDN; CDR2 reads FVKESK. Here the CDR3 reads CASSQVKGMNTEAFF. CDR3 sequence (DNA): TGTGCCAGCAGCCAAGTTAAGGGGATGAACACTGAAGCTTTCTTT.

This clonotype has a handful of counts. The rearrangement joins TRBV11-2 to TRBJ2-1; a possible D gene is TRBD1 (6 bases). From germline, CDR1 is SGHAT and CDR2 FQNNGV. The CDR3 consists of 14 residues. The germline V and J ends were trimmed by 2 bases and 6 bases, with 11 bases remaining between them. CDR3 protein: CASSLLPTGNEQFF. CDR3 nucleotide sequence: TGTGCCAGCAGCTTACTCCCGACAGGCAATGAGCAGTTCTTC. The variable domain in full, with the rest retrieved from reference TRBV11-2 and TRBJ2-1, is EAGVAQSPRYKIIEKRQSVAFWCNPISGHATLYWYQQILGQGPKLLIQFQNNGVVDDSQLPKDRFSAERLKGVDSTLKIQPAKLEDSAVYLCASSLLPTGNEQFFGPGTRLTVL.

Many counts were recorded for this clonotype. The V and J genes are TRBV27 and TRBJ1-2; 7 nucleotides agree with TRBD1. The CDR3 sequence is 14 residues long. Germline CDR1 reads MNHEY; CDR2 reads SMNVEV (reference sequence). Germline trimming cut 0 bases from V and 6 bases from J; bases unmatched to any gene: 4. The CDR3 DNA reads TGTGCCAGCAGTTTATCCAGGGGGAGAGATGGCTACACCTTC. It is translated as CASSLSRGRDGYTF.

The chain uses TRBV10-2 and TRBJ1-2; maybe TRBD1 (5 bases). The CDR3 has 12 residues. Trimming left V 10 bases short and J 4 bases short, with 13 bases between. Germline-derived CDR1 and CDR2 are WSHSY and SAAADI. CDR3 protein: CATRGAGYGYTF. In DNA, the CDR3 is TGCGCCACCAGAGGGGCGGGCTATGGCTACACCTTC.

V is TRBV27 and J is TRBJ1-6; 7 bases are shared with TRBD1. CDR1 and CDR2 from the germline V gene are MNHEY and SMNVEV (reference sequence). The CDR3 is made up of 20 amino acids. The V segment lost 0 bases and the J segment 7 bases; nucleotides outside the gene matches: 18. CDR3 DNA sequence: TGTGCCAGCAGTTTATCGATTACTGCCGACAGGGTTAGGTGGAATTCACCCCTCCACTTT. It encodes CASSLSITADRVRWNSPLHF.

This clonotype occurred a few times. The chain couples TRBV7-9 to TRBJ2-1; 12 nucleotides align to TRBD2. The germline CDR1 and CDR2 sequences are SEHNR and FQNEAQ (reference sequence). With 5 bases clipped from V and 7 bases from J, the junction kept 6 bases outside the gene matches. The length of the CDR3 is 15 residues. CDR3 sequence reads: CASSKTSGRLNEQFF. CDR3 in DNA: TGTGCCAGCAGCAAGACTAGCGGGAGATTAAATGAGCAGTTCTTC.

The rearrangement links TRBV4-1 to TRBJ2-5, with 7 nucleotides matching TRBD2. Judging by the DNA end, TRBJ2-7 fits better; the J call may be wrong. The CDR3 has 18 residues. The germline CDR1 and CDR2 sequences are MGHRA and YSYEKL. The CDR3 bases are TGCGCCAGCAGCCAAGAGAGGTTGGGGAGCGGGAATGAGTACGAGCAGTACTTC. Translated, it gives CASSQERLGSGNEYEQYF.

A note on this clonotype: This may stem from a read error, because a much larger clone lies one nucleotide away. The chain uses TRBV29-1 and TRBJ2-1; D gene ambiguous. Germline V lookup: CDR1 SQVTM, CDR2 ANQGSEA. The CDR3 spans 12 residues. CDR3: CSVGSAFLERFF. In DNA form, the CDR3 reads TGCAGCGTTGGGTCGGCTTTCCTGGAGCGGTTCTTC.